Each of the 25 T cell receptor beta chains below was sequenced from the same sample in a study of T-cell reconstitution after alpha-beta-depleted transplantation in children. Unique molecular identifiers were built into the TCRbeta library. TCRdb recomputed calls from the PCR reads with MiXCR, one row per CDR3 protein. The table records 610,000 or so distinct CDR3 sequences, over 25% of them present only once. Sequencing was performed on PBMCs, taken before TCRalphabeta/CD19-depleted stem cell transplant. All receptors derive from a boy in the first two years of life with Wiskott-Aldrich syndrome, due to receive a stem cell transplant.

This clonotype was seen only a few times. V gene TRBV4-2 combines with J gene TRBJ2-2; 7 bases line up with TRBD1. The CDR3 loop spans 16 amino acids. V dropped 5 bases and J dropped 6; count of bases not matched to a gene: 12. Germline V gives CDR1 LGHNA, CDR2 YNFKEQ. Here the CDR3 DNA reads TGTGCCAGCAGCTTAAGAGGAAGGGGGCTCGCCGGGGAGCTGTTTTTT. Translating gives CASSLRGRGLAGELFF.

The genes are TRBV6-5 and TRBJ1-6; 7 positions match TRBD1. Germline V lookup: CDR1 MNHEY, CDR2 SVGAGI. This CDR3 contains 15 residues. Unmatched junction bases numbered 6, after V lost 2 bases and J lost 8 bases. The CDR3, as DNA: TGTGCCAGCAGTTACCTCCACAGGGGTGATTCACCCCTCCACTTT. Its protein is CASSYLHRGDSPLHF.

The rearrangement uses TRBV6-4 and TRBJ1-2; weak D call: TRBD1 (5 bases). Germline V CDR1 and CDR2: MRHNA, SNTAGT. CDR3 length: 15 amino acids. V was trimmed by 6 bases and J by 3 bases, leaving 17 bases between them. DNA of the CDR3: TGTGCCAGCAGACCGGGACCCATCGCGGACTATGGCTACACCTTC. Amino acids: CASRPGPIADYGYTF.

This clonotype turned up a few times. The rearrangement uses TRBV24-1 and TRBJ2-3, with D possibly being TRBD2 (6 bases). The V and J ends lost 6 bases and 0 bases respectively, with 21 bases between them. Per the germline V gene, CDR1 is KGHDR and CDR2 is SFDVKD. The CDR3 length is 18 residues. CDR3 protein: CATSMARSPGLSTDTQYF. In DNA, the CDR3 is TGTGCCACCAGTATGGCCCGAAGCCCGGGACTGAGCACAGATACGCAGTATTTT.

CDR3: CASSPPLAASYNEQFF. The DNA of the CDR3 is TGCGCCAGCAGCCCACCCCTAGCGGCCTCCTACAATGAGCAGTTCTTC. The chain uses TRBV5-1 and TRBJ2-1; 7 bases match TRBD2. Germline V lookup: CDR1 SGHRS, CDR2 YFSETQ. CDR3 length: 16 amino acids. The ends lost 4 bases at V and 0 bases at J; junction bases unmatched: 7.

The sample holds a few counts of this clonotype. The chain is built from TRBV20-1 and TRBJ2-1; 8 positions agree with TRBD1. The CDR3 runs 11 residues. Unmatched junction bases numbered 4, after V lost 8 bases and J lost 7 bases. CDR1 DFQATT and CDR2 SNEGSKA come from the germline V gene (reference sequence). DNA of the CDR3: TGCAGTCAGGGGGCAGGGAATGAGCAGTTCTTC. It codes for CSQGAGNEQFF.

J is TRBJ2-5 and V is TRBV28, with TRBD2 matching over 8 bases. CDR1 MDHEN and CDR2 SYDVKM come from the germline V gene. Trimming at V came to 3 bases and at J to 5 bases, leaving 14 bases not matched to a gene. The CDR3 sequence is 17 residues long. Written as DNA, the CDR3 is TGTGCCAGCAGTTTTGTCCGGAGCGGGAGATTCCGGGAGACCCAGTACTTC. It encodes CASSFVRSGRFRETQYF.

This chain connects TRBV11-2 to TRBJ2-1; D is ambiguous. CDR3 length: 14 amino acids. V lost 5 bases and J lost 7, with 15 bases in between. Germline-derived CDR1 and CDR2 are SGHAT and FQNNGV. CDR3 DNA: TGTGCCAGCAGCCTGTCGAACTTGGGAAATGAGCAGTTCTTC. Protein sequence: CASSLSNLGNEQFF.

This sequence joins TRBV10-3 and TRBJ2-7, with a tentative D call TRBD1 (5 bases). V lost 3 bases and J 5 bases, leaving 17 bases between the germline ends. The CDR3 spans 15 residues. The germline gives CDR1 ENHRY, CDR2 SYGVKD. This chain's CDR3 is CAISEIDRGGDEQYF. CDR3 sequence (DNA): TGTGCCATCAGTGAAATTGATAGGGGTGGCGACGAGCAGTACTTC.

V usage is TRBV5-1 and J usage is TRBJ2-3; 14 bases are a match to TRBD2. This CDR3 has 16 residues. Germline V gene lookup returns CDR1 SGHRS and CDR2 YFSETQ. The J segment lost 7 bases and the V segment lost 4 bases, leaving 8 bases of the junction unmatched. In DNA, the CDR3 is TGCGCCAGCAGCCCAGGGACTAGCGGGAGCATGAATACGCAGTATTTT. Its translation is CASSPGTSGSMNTQYF.

Only a few counts were recorded for this clonotype. This chain connects TRBV5-1 to TRBJ2-1, with TRBD2 matching over 10 bases. The germline gives CDR1 SGHRS, CDR2 YFSETQ. CDR3 size: 14 residues. The ends lost 0 bases at V and 7 bases at J; junction bases unmatched: 1. The CDR3, as DNA: TGCGCCAGCAGCTTGGTAGCGGGGGGAAATGAGCAGTTCTTC. This encodes CASSLVAGGNEQFF. The full variable domain, rest sourced from reference TRBV5-1 and TRBJ2-1, is KAGVTQTPRYLIKTRGQQVTLSCSPISGHRSVSWYQQTPGQGLQFLFEYFSETQRNKGNFPGRFSGRQFSNSRSEMNVSTLELGDSALYLCASSLVAGGNEQFFGPGTRLTVL.

In its sample, this clonotype was seen a few times. The genes are TRBV24-1 and TRBJ2-3; 10 positions agree with TRBD2. The CDR3 is made up of 15 amino acids. The junction had 4 bases not matched to a gene; V was cut back by 4 bases and J by 4 bases. Germline lookup yields CDR1 KGHDR and CDR2 SFDVKD. The CDR3, as DNA: TGTGCCACCAGTGAAGCTAGCGGGAGCTCAGATACGCAGTATTTT. It is translated as CATSEASGSSDTQYF.

This clonotype has more than one count but fewer than ten. The rearrangement joins TRBV5-1 to TRBJ2-5; TRBD1 matches at 10 bases. This CDR3 region has 16 residues. With 3 bases clipped from V and 3 bases from J, the junction kept 8 bases outside the gene matches. From germline, CDR1 is SGHRS and CDR2 YFSETQ. The CDR3 DNA sequence: TGCGCCAGCAGCTCCAATCCGGGACAGGGGAAAGAGACCCAGTACTTC. Its protein product is CASSSNPGQGKETQYF. The full variable domain, rest sourced from reference TRBV5-1 and TRBJ2-5, is KAGVTQTPRYLIKTRGQQVTLSCSPISGHRSVSWYQQTPGQGLQFLFEYFSETQRNKGNFPGRFSGRQFSNSRSEMNVSTLELGDSALYLCASSSNPGQGKETQYFGPGTRLLVL.

CDR3 in DNA: TGTGCCAGCTCTCCCCGCGCAGGGGGCGCGGTCGGGAACACTGAAGCTTTCTTT. Translation: CASSPRAGGAVGNTEAFF. The V call is TRBV18, the J call TRBJ1-1; 8 nucleotides match TRBD1. The CDR3 contains 18 residues. With V trimmed by 6 bases and J by 1 base, 16 bases remained unmatched. Germline-derived CDR1 and CDR2 are KGHSH and LQKENI.

In nucleotides, the CDR3 is TGTGCCAGCAGTTTATTTGGGGGTACTGAGCAGTTCTTC. Translating it yields CASSLFGGTEQFF. The rearrangement joins TRBV12-3 or TRBV12-4 to TRBJ2-1; D is tentatively TRBD1 or TRBD2 (5 bases each). Trimming removed 2 bases at V and 9 bases at J, with 11 bases between. The CDR3 loop spans 13 amino acids.

The chain carries TRBV7-9 and TRBJ2-5, with D maybe TRBD2 (6 bases). The CDR3 totals 12 residues. Trimming removed 6 bases from V and 5 bases from J, with 10 bases in between. In germline, CDR1 is SEHNR, CDR2 FQNEAQ (reference sequence). CDR3 in amino acids: CASREGWETQYF. The CDR3 bases are TGTGCCAGCAGGGAGGGTTGGGAGACCCAGTACTTC.

The genes are TRBV2 and TRBJ2-1, with a weak D call TRBD1 (6 bases). The CDR3 is made up of 13 amino acids. The germline V gene has CDR1 SNHLY and CDR2 FYNNEI. V gave up 4 bases and J gave up 5 bases, with 9 bases separating them. The CDR3 DNA reads as TGTGCCAGCAGTGGGACAGTGCACAATGAGCAGTTCTTC. Its protein is CASSGTVHNEQFF.

This chain uses TRBV11-1 with TRBJ1-6; unclear D gene. Trimming took off 3 bases at V and 7 bases at J, with 10 bases between the two ends. CDR1 SGHAT and CDR2 FQDESV come from the germline V gene (reference sequence). This CDR3 is built from 14 residues. CDR3 coding DNA: TGTGCCAGCAGCTTGGGCCCGAAGAATTCACCCCTCCACTTT. Amino acids: CASSLGPKNSPLHF.

This clonotype was observed once. The rearrangement joins TRBV11-1 to TRBJ2-2; 15 bases are a match to TRBD2. Germline V gives CDR1 SGHAT, CDR2 FQDESV (reference sequence). This CDR3 has 18 amino acids. Trimming at V came to 5 bases and at J to 4 bases, leaving 8 bases not matched to a gene. CDR3 loop: CASSRPGLAGGATGELFF. Written as DNA, the CDR3 is TGTGCCAGCAGCCGGCCGGGACTAGCGGGAGGAGCCACCGGGGAGCTGTTTTTT.

The V and J genes are TRBV20-1 and TRBJ2-1, with 11 positions matching TRBD2. CDR3 length: 14 amino acids. V shed 3 bases and J 9 bases; nucleotides not matched to a gene: 7. Germline assignment: CDR1 DFQATT and CDR2 SNEGSKA (reference sequence). CDR3 sequence reads: CSASMLAGGGEQFF. The CDR3 bases are TGCAGTGCTAGTATGCTAGCGGGAGGTGGTGAGCAGTTCTTC.

This clonotype has a handful of counts. The J gene is TRBJ1-2, the V gene TRBV20-1, with D possibly being TRBD1 (5 bases). Germline V gene lookup returns CDR1 DFQATT and CDR2 SNEGSKA (reference sequence). This CDR3 has 14 amino acids. Trimming left V 2 bases short and J 6 bases short, with 16 bases between. The CDR3 DNA reads as TGCAGTGCTAGAACCCCCCGGGGCGGCGATGGCTACACCTTC. Its translation is CSARTPRGGDGYTF.

The chain combines TRBV5-1 with TRBJ2-3; 7 bases fit TRBD2. Germline trimming cut 4 bases from V and 5 bases from J; bases unmatched to any gene: 7. The CDR3 is 14 amino acids. Germline loops: CDR1 SGHRS, CDR2 YFSETQ. Here the CDR3 reads CASSLRDYLDTQYF. CDR3 nucleotide sequence: TGCGCCAGCAGCCTCCGGGACTACCTAGATACGCAGTATTTT.

This clonotype was seen a few times. This rearrangement joins TRBV28 to TRBJ1-5; D remains ambiguous. Germline V gives CDR1 MDHEN, CDR2 SYDVKM. This CDR3 spans 15 amino acids. V was clipped by 3 bases and J by 2 bases, with 11 bases between them. CDR3 amino acids: CASSLGKRGNQPQHF. Here the CDR3 DNA reads TGTGCCAGCAGTTTGGGGAAGAGGGGCAATCAGCCCCAGCATTTT. Complete variable domain (other parts from reference TRBV28 and TRBJ1-5): DVKVTQSSRYLVKRTGEKVFLECVQDMDHENMFWYRQDPGLGLRLIYFSYDVKMKEKGDIPEGYSVSREKKERFSLILESASTNQTSMYLCASSLGKRGNQPQHFGDGTRLSIL.

The chain uses TRBV5-1 and TRBJ2-1; 10 positions match TRBD2. The CDR3 totals 13 residues. J gave up 14 bases and V 0 bases, and 5 bases lay outside the gene matches. CDR1 is SGHRS, CDR2 YFSETQ, per germline. The CDR3 region is CASSLGLAGVKFF. The CDR3 nucleotides are TGCGCCAGCAGCTTGGGGCTAGCGGGAGTGAAGTTCTTC.

The gene calls are TRBV5-1 and TRBJ1-5; D ambiguous. Germline values: CDR1 SGHRS, CDR2 YFSETQ. This CDR3 is built from 14 residues. Trimming pared 3 bases from V and 4 bases from J, leaving 11 bases between. The CDR3 spells CASSSGDLNQPQHF. Here the CDR3 DNA reads TGCGCCAGCAGCTCAGGAGACCTGAATCAGCCCCAGCATTTT.